These 24 T cell receptor beta chains share one sample of origin, sequenced in a study of blood T cell repertoires in COVID-19. This table comes from immunoSEQ multiplex PCR, and its TCRdb copy is limited to in-frame clones, with some not included. The sample lists approximately 200,000 clones; around 79% were seen once. Sequencing input: peripheral blood. These TCRs come from a man in his fifties or sixties with active or convalescent COVID-19.

This chain joins TRBV5-1 and TRBJ1-1; D is unresolved. Germline CDR1 and CDR2: SGHRS and YFSETQ. V was trimmed by 0 bases and J by 0 bases, leaving 6 bases between them. This CDR3 is 14 amino acids long. The CDR3 DNA reads TGCGCCAGCAGCTTGGATGGCTTGAACACTGAAGCTTTCTTT. This translates into CASSLDGLNTEAFF.

The gene calls are TRBV6-1 and TRBJ2-5; D is possibly TRBD1 (5 bases). The germline V and J ends were trimmed by 2 bases and 9 bases, with 13 bases remaining between them. Germline V gene sequence: CDR1 MNHNS, CDR2 SASEGT. This CDR3 has 13 amino acids. The CDR3 DNA is TGTGCCAGCAGTGAACCGACAGCTTCCGCCCAGTACTTC. Translating it yields CASSEPTASAQYF.

The V gene is TRBV5-6, the J gene TRBJ2-1; D is uncertain. The V and J ends lost 2 bases and 6 bases respectively, with 18 bases between them. Germline CDR1 reads SGHDT; CDR2 reads YYEEEE. CDR3 length: 16 residues. The CDR3 DNA sequence: TGTGCCAGCAGCTTTCCGCCCGGAGCGTCGGGCAATGAGCAGTTCTTC. It encodes CASSFPPGASGNEQFF. The variable domain in full, completed from reference TRBV5-6 and TRBJ2-1, reads DAGVTQSPTHLIKTRGQQVTLRCSPKSGHDTVSWYQQALGQGPQFIFQYYEEEERQRGNFPDRFSGHQFPNYSSELNVNALLLGDSALYLCASSFPPGASGNEQFFGPGTRLTVL.

The chain joins TRBV24-1 to TRBJ2-5, with 8 bases aligning to TRBD1. The CDR3 covers 16 residues. Germline CDR1 KGHDR, CDR2 SFDVKD. J gave up 5 bases and V 1 base, and 8 bases lay outside the gene matches. The CDR3 sequence is CATSDFSGQGGETQYF. Written as DNA, the CDR3 is TGTGCCACCAGTGATTTCTCCGGACAGGGTGGTGAGACCCAGTACTTC.

A remark on this clone: The sample has other DNA sequences that encode this CDR3 too. CDR3 DNA sequence: TGTGCCAGCAGTCGACAGGGGGCCTACGAGCAGTACTTC. Translation gives CASSRQGAYEQYF. The V and J genes are TRBV27 and TRBJ2-7; 9 bases align to TRBD1. V trimming: 5 bases; J trimming: 2 bases; junction bases outside the gene matches: 1. Germline CDR1 is MNHEY and CDR2 is SMNVEV (reference sequence). There are 13 residues in the CDR3.

The V and J genes are TRBV6-2 or TRBV6-3 and TRBJ2-5; maybe TRBD2 (6 bases). The CDR3 length is 14 residues. Looked up from germline, CDR1 is MNHEY and CDR2 is SVGEGT. V gave up 6 bases and J gave up 5 bases, with 16 bases separating them. The CDR3 here is CASSRRAGGETQYF. As DNA, the CDR3 is TGTGCCAGCAGCCGGAGGGCCGGCGGGGAGACCCAGTACTTC.

The chain recombines TRBV6-1 with TRBJ1-5, with TRBD1 matching over 7 bases. CDR1 MNHNS and CDR2 SASEGT come from the germline V gene. CDR3 length equals 14 residues. J was trimmed by 7 bases and V by 3 bases; bases with no gene match: 6. The CDR3 nucleotides read TGTGCCAGCAGTGACGACAGGGAGGAACAGCCCCAGCATTTT. Translation: CASSDDREEQPQHF.

The V call is TRBV7-9, the J call TRBJ2-2, with 9 bases lining up with TRBD1. The germline gives CDR1 SEHNR, CDR2 FQNEAQ (reference sequence). The CDR3 is 15 residues long. V lost 5 bases to trimming and J lost 4 bases; unmatched junction nucleotides: 5. The CDR3 spells CASSPPGQGTGELFF. The CDR3 nucleotides read TGTGCCAGCAGCCCTCCGGGACAGGGCACCGGGGAGCTGTTTTTT.

The chain recombines TRBV21-1 with TRBJ2-5; the table names TRBD2, a call not compared with the DNA. TRBV21-1 is described as a pseudogene. The CDR3 is 12 amino acids. In nucleotides, the CDR3 is TGTGCCAGCTCCCCGGCGGGAGAGACCCAGTACTTC. Translation: CASSPAGETQYF.

The chain uses TRBV28 and TRBJ2-5, with a possible D match to TRBD2 (7 bases). V was cut by 4 bases and J by 4 bases, with 13 bases left in between. Germline V CDR1 and CDR2: MDHEN, SYDVKM. The CDR3 loop spans 14 amino acids. In nucleotides, the CDR3 is TGTGCCAGCAGTTCTAACAGGGAGGGAGAGACCCAGTACTTC. Amino acid sequence: CASSSNREGETQYF.

The V gene is TRBV18, the J gene TRBJ1-2; TRBD1 is a possible D gene (5 bases). The V end lost 3 bases, the J end lost 7 bases, and 15 bases lay between the germline ends. This CDR3 spans 14 amino acids. CDR1 and CDR2 (germline): KGHSH, LQKENI. In DNA, the CDR3 is TGTGCCAGCTCACCCCAGGGAACAAGTTCTGGCTACACCTTC. It specifies CASSPQGTSSGYTF.

The chain has TRBV6-5 and TRBJ1-5; D remains unclear. This CDR3 comprises 10 residues. V gave up 10 bases and J gave up 4 bases, with 5 bases separating them. Germline CDR1 is MNHEY and CDR2 is SVGAGI. The CDR3 DNA sequence: TGTGCCACCCAGAATCAGCCCCAGCATTTT. This translates into CATQNQPQHF.

This clone appeared a few times. This sequence joins TRBV27 and TRBJ1-6; D uncertain. The length of the CDR3 is 15 residues. Germline assignment: CDR1 MNHEY and CDR2 SMNVEV (reference sequence). V lost 5 bases to trimming and J lost 7 bases, with 15 bases between them. CDR3 nucleotides: TGTGCCAGCAGTCTTAGTATCCTATCCAATTCACCCCTCCACTTT. Its translation: CASSLSILSNSPLHF.

This chain connects TRBV18 to TRBJ1-1; 10 nucleotides match TRBD1. V shed 3 bases, J shed 0 bases, and the junction held 7 bases outside the gene matches. CDR1 and CDR2 from the germline V gene are KGHSH and LQKENI. The CDR3 sequence is 17 residues long. CDR3 in DNA: TGTGCCAGCTCACCCGGGACAGGGGACTTAATGAACACTGAAGCTTTCTTT. Its translation: CASSPGTGDLMNTEAFF. Complete variable domain (other parts from reference TRBV18 and TRBJ1-1): NAGVMQNPRHLVRRRGQEARLRCSPMKGHSHVYWYRQLPEEGLKFMVYLQKENIIDESGMPKERFSAEFPKEGPSILRIQQVVRGDSAAYFCASSPGTGDLMNTEAFFGQGTRLTVV.

This clone was seen a single time. The V gene is TRBV6-1, the J gene TRBJ2-7, with 12 bases matching TRBD1. V dropped 4 bases and J dropped 2; count of bases not matched to a gene: 9. Germline assignment: CDR1 MNHNS and CDR2 SASEGT. The CDR3 contains 17 residues. Written as DNA, the CDR3 is TGTGCCAGCAGTGCTTCTCCGGGACAGGGGGCTGCCTACGAGCAGTACTTC. Its translation: CASSASPGQGAAYEQYF.

Only a few counts were recorded for this clone. V gene TRBV28 combines with J gene TRBJ2-7, with 13 bases that match TRBD2. This CDR3 region has 19 residues. The junction had 15 bases not matched to a gene; V was cut back by 5 bases and J by 2 bases. Germline lookup yields CDR1 MDHEN and CDR2 SYDVKM. The CDR3, as DNA: TGTGCCAGCAGTATACCCCCCGGGACTAGCGGGAAGTCTACCTACGAGCAGTACTTC. Its translation is CASSIPPGTSGKSTYEQYF.

This chain uses TRBV5-1 with TRBJ2-7, with 11 bases matching TRBD1. V was pared by 4 bases and J by 5 bases, with 5 bases of the junction left unmatched. Germline lookup yields CDR1 SGHRS and CDR2 YFSETQ. The CDR3 runs to 14 residues. Here the CDR3 DNA reads TGCGCCAGCAGCGAGGGACAGGGGGTCGACGAGCAGTACTTC. This gives the protein CASSEGQGVDEQYF.

The rearrangement joins TRBV19 to TRBJ2-7; 8 bases match TRBD2. Germline V gene lookup returns CDR1 LNHDA and CDR2 SQIVND (reference sequence). The V segment lost 0 bases and the J segment 5 bases; nucleotides outside the gene matches: 15. The CDR3 length is 18 residues. CDR3 in amino acids: CASSIDGRSGSNVDEQYF. Here the CDR3 DNA reads TGTGCCAGTAGTATAGATGGGCGAAGCGGGAGTAACGTCGACGAGCAGTACTTC.

The DNA for the CDR3 is TGTGCCAGCAGCTTAAGGCCGACAGGTTATAGCAATCAGCCCCAGCATTTT. Translation: CASSLRPTGYSNQPQHF. The genes are TRBV5-6 and TRBJ1-5; D might be TRBD1 (6 bases). Trimming left V 2 bases short and J 0 bases short, with 15 bases between. The germline CDR1 and CDR2 sequences are SGHDT and YYEEEE. The CDR3 has 17 residues. The whole variable domain, remainder taken from reference TRBV5-6 and TRBJ1-5, is DAGVTQSPTHLIKTRGQQVTLRCSPKSGHDTVSWYQQALGQGPQFIFQYYEEEERQRGNFPDRFSGHQFPNYSSELNVNALLLGDSALYLCASSLRPTGYSNQPQHFGDGTRLSIL.

The chain employs TRBV29-1 and TRBJ2-7; perhaps TRBD2 as D (6 bases). Per germline, CDR1 SQVTM and CDR2 ANQGSEA. Trimming removed 4 bases from V and 6 bases from J, with 13 bases in between. The CDR3 length is 12 residues. The CDR3 loop is CSVGHPGGEQYF. For the CDR3, the DNA is TGCAGCGTTGGGCACCCCGGGGGCGAGCAGTACTTC.

The gene calls are TRBV9 and TRBJ1-2, with D possibly matching TRBD1 (5 bases). The CDR3 length is 16 residues. Trimming took 0 bases from V and 1 from J, leaving 13 bases between them. Germline CDR1 and CDR2: SGDLS and YYNGEE. CDR3 loop: CASSVDPGRGNYGYTF. In DNA form, the CDR3 reads TGTGCCAGCAGCGTAGATCCAGGGAGGGGTAACTATGGCTACACCTTC.

This chain connects TRBV10-3 to TRBJ2-3; D is perhaps TRBD2 (6 bases). Deletions cut 3 bases from V and 5 bases from J, with 12 bases between. The CDR3 covers 14 residues. Per germline, CDR1 ENHRY and CDR2 SYGVKD. In nucleotides, the CDR3 is TGTGCCATCAGTGACGGGGTGCGGGAAGATACGCAGTATTTT. This codes for CAISDGVREDTQYF.

The rearrangement uses TRBV7-2 and TRBJ2-1; no clear D gene. V lost 5 bases, J lost 2 bases, and 16 bases lay in between. Germline CDR1 is SGHTA and CDR2 is FQGNSA. The CDR3 length is 16 residues. The CDR3 is CASSPLVALTYNEQFF. In nucleotides, the CDR3 is TGTGCCAGCAGCCCCCTTGTTGCGTTAACCTACAATGAGCAGTTCTTC.

This chain connects TRBV7-6 to TRBJ2-3; 10 nucleotides agree with TRBD2. The CDR3 has 14 residues. The trim removed 1 base at V and 5 bases at J, leaving 0 bases unmatched. Germline V gene sequence: CDR1 SGHVS, CDR2 FNYEAQ. This CDR3 is CASSLGLAGDTQYF. The CDR3 DNA is TGTGCCAGCAGCTTAGGACTAGCGGGAGATACGCAGTATTTT.